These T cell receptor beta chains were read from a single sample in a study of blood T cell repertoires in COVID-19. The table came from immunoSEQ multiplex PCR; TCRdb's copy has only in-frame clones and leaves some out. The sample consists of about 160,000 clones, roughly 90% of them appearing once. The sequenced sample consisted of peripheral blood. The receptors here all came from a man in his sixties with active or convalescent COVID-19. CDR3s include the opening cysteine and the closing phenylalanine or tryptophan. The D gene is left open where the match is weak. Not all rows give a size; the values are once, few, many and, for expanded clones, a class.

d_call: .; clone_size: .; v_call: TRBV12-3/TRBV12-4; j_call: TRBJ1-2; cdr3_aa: CASSRDTNYGYTF; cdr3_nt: TGTGCCAGCAGTAGGGACACTAACTATGGCTACACCTTC
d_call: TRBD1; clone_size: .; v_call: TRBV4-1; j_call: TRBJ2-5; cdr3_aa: CASSQDWDREETQYF; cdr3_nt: TGCGCCAGCAGCCAAGATTGGGACAGGGAAGAGACCCAGTACTTC
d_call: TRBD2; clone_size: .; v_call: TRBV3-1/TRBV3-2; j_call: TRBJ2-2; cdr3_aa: CASSQGPAGGIWTGELFF; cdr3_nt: TGTGCCAGCAGCCAAGGCCCAGCGGGGGGGATTTGGACCGGGGAGCTGTTTTTT
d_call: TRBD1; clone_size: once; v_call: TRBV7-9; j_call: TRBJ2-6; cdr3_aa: CASSLGDSPSGANVLTF; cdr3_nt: TGTGCCAGCAGCTTAGGGGACAGCCCCTCTGGGGCCAACGTCCTGACTTTC
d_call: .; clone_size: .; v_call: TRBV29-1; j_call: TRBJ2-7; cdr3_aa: CSVRQASYEQYF; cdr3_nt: TGCAGCGTCCGACAGGCCTCCTACGAGCAGTACTTC
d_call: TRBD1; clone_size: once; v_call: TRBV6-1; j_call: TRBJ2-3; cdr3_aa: CASSEARQGGSTDTQYF; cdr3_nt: TGTGCCAGCAGTGAAGCGAGACAGGGTGGAAGCACAGATACGCAGTATTTT
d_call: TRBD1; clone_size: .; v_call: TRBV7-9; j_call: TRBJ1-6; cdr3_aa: CASSPHRGPSSSYNSPLHF; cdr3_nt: TGTGCCAGCAGCCCCCACAGGGGGCCCTCAAGCTCCTATAATTCACCCCTCCACTTT
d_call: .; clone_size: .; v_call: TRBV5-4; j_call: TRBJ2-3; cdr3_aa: CASSLERVTSTDTQYF; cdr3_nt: TGTGCCAGCAGCTTGGAAAGAGTTACTAGCACAGATACGCAGTATTTT
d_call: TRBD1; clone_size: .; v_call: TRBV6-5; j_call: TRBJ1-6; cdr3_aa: CASSYSAGQGDSPLHF; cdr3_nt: TGTGCCAGCAGTTACTCTGCGGGACAGGGTGATTCACCCCTCCACTTT
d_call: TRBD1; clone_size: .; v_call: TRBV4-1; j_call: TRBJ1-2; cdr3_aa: CASSQVGTGGHGYTF; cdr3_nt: TGCGCCAGCAGCCAAGTAGGGACAGGGGGACATGGCTACACCTTC
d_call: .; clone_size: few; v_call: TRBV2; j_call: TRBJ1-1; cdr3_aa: CASSARLRVNTEAFF; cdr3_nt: TGTGCCAGCAGTGCCCGGCTGCGGGTGAACACTGAAGCTTTCTTT
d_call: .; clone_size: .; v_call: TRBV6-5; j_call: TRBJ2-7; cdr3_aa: CASSYRAGRNYEQYF; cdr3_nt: TGTGCCAGCAGTTACAGGGCAGGGCGAAACTACGAGCAGTACTTC
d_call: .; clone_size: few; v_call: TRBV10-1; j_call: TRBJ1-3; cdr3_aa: CASRDSGNTIYF; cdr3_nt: TGCGCCAGCCGGGACTCGGGAAACACCATATATTTT
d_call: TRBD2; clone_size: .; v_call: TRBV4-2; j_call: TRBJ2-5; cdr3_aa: CASSHRTSGGEYQETQYF; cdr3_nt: TGTGCCAGCAGCCATCGGACTAGCGGGGGGGAGTACCAAGAGACCCAGTACTTC
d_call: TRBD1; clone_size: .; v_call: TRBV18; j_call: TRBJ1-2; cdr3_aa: CASSTGDYGYTF; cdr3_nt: TGTGCCAGCTCCACAGGGGACTATGGCTACACCTTC
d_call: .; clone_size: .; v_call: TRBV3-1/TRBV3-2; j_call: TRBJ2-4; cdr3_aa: CASSPWGRERAKNIQYF; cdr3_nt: TGTGCCAGCAGTCCCTGGGGGCGGGAGCGAGCCAAAAACATTCAGTACTTC
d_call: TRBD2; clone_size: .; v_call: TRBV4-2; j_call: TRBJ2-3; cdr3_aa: CASSQGAQRGTDTQYF; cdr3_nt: TGTGCCAGCAGCCAAGGGGCTCAGCGGGGTACAGATACGCAGTATTTT
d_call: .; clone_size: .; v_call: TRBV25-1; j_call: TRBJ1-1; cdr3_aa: CASSEFGLNLNTEAFF; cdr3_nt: TGTGCCAGCAGTGAATTTGGTCTAAACCTGAACACTGAAGCTTTCTTT
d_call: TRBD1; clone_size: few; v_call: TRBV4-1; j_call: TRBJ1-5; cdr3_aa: CASSQPGTGGESQHF; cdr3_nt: TGCGCCAGCAGCCAACCCGGGACAGGGGGGGAGTCCCAGCATTTT
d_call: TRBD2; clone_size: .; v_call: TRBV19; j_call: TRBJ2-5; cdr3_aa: CASSSGGAWETQYF; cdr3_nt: TGTGCCAGTAGTAGCGGGGGGGCCTGGGAGACCCAGTACTTC
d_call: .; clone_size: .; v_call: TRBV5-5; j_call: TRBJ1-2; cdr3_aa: CASSPVLYGYTF; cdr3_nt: TGTGCCAGCAGCCCGGTCCTCTATGGCTACACCTTC
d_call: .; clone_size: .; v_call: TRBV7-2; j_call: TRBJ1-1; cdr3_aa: CASSSNPGAFF; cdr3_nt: TGTGCCAGCAGCTCGAATCCAGGCGCTTTCTTT
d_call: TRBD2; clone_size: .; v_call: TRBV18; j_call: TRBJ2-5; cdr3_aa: CASSRGLVQETQYF; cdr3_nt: TGTGCCAGCTCACGTGGACTAGTCCAAGAGACCCAGTACTTC
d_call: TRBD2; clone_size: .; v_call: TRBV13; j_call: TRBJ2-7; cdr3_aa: CASSLLAWTSGNNSYEQYF; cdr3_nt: TGTGCCAGCAGCTTATTAGCTTGGACTAGCGGAAACAACTCCTACGAGCAGTACTTC
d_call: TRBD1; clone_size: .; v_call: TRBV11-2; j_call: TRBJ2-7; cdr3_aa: CASGLDRVEQYF; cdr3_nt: TGTGCCAGCGGATTAGACAGGGTTGAGCAGTACTTC
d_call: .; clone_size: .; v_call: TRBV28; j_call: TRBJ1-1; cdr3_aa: CASSLLSYEAFF; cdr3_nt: TGTGCCAGCAGTTTACTTAGCTATGAAGCTTTCTTT
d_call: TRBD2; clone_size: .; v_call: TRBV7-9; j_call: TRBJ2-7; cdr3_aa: CASSPYVGLADYEQYF; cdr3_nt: TGTGCCAGCAGCCCCTATGTGGGACTAGCTGACTACGAGCAGTACTTC
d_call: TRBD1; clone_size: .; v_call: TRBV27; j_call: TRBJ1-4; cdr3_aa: CASRLLGQGGEKLFF; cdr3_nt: TGTGCCAGCAGACTATTAGGACAGGGAGGGGAAAAACTGTTTTTT
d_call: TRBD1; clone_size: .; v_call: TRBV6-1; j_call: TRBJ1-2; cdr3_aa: CASSESIRGLGYTF; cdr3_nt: TGTGCCAGCAGTGAATCAATCAGGGGGCTCGGCTACACCTTC
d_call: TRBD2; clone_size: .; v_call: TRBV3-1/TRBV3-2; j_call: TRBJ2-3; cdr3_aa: CASSLSGGDTQYF; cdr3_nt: TGTGCCAGCAGCCTAAGCGGGGGTGATACGCAGTATTTT
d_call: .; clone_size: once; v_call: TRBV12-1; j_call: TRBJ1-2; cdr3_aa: CASSFVGQVYGYTF; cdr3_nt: TGTGCCAGCAGCTTTGTCGGACAGGTCTATGGCTACACCTTC
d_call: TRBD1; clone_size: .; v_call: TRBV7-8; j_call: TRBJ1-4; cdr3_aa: CASSWTGVNEKLFF; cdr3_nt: TGTGCCAGCAGCTGGACAGGGGTTAATGAAAAACTGTTTTTT
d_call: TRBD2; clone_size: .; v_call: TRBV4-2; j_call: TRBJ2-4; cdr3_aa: CASSLTGTSGGADDIQYF; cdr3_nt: TGTGCCAGCAGCCTGACCGGGACTAGCGGGGGGGCTGACGACATTCAGTACTTC
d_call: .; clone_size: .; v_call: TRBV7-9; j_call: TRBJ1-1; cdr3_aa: CASSFWDTMNTEAFF; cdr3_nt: TGTGCCAGCAGCTTTTGGGACACTATGAACACTGAAGCTTTCTTT
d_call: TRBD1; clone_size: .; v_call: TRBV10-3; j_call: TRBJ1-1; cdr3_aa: CAISESTRGRGTEAFF; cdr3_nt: TGTGCCATCAGTGAGTCGACCAGGGGGCGAGGAACTGAAGCTTTCTTT
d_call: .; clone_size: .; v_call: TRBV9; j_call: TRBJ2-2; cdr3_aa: CASSPRRGSNTGELFF; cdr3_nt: TGTGCCAGCAGCCCAAGACGGGGGTCGAACACCGGGGAGCTGTTTTTT
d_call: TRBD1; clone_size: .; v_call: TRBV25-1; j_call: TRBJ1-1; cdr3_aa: CASAEDRALNTEAFF; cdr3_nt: TGTGCCAGCGCCGAGGACAGGGCACTGAACACTGAAGCTTTCTTT
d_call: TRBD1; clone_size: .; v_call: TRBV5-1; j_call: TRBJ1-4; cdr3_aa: CASSLGQGYEKLFF; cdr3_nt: TGCGCCAGCAGCCTGGGACAGGGTTACGAAAAACTGTTTTTT
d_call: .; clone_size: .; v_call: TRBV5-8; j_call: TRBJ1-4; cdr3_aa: CASSLPNWGGEKLFF; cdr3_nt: TGTGCCAGCAGCTTGCCCAACTGGGGAGGCGAAAAACTGTTTTTT
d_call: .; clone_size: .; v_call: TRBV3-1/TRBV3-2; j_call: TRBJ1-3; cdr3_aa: CASSQVSGSSGNTIYF; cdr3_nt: TGTGCCAGCAGCCAAGTATCGGGGAGCTCTGGAAACACCATATATTTT
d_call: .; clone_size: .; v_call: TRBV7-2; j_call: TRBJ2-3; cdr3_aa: CASSAAGADTQYF; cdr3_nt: TGTGCCAGCAGCGCGGCCGGGGCAGATACGCAGTATTTT
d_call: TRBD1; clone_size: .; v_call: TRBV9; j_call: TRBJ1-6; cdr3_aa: CASSVETGVNSPLHF; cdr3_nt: TGTGCCAGCAGCGTAGAGACAGGGGTGAATTCACCCCTCCACTTT
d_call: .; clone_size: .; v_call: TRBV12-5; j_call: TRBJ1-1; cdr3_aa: CASGTQAFF; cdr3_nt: TGTGCTAGTGGTACCCAGGCCTTCTTT
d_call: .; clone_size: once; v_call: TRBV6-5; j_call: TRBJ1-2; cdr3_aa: CASQGQGYGYTF; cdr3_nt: TGTGCCAGCCAAGGGCAGGGGTATGGCTACACCTTC
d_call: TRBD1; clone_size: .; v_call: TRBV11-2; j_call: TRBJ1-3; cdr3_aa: CASSRTGDGGNTIYF; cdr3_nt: TGTGCCAGCAGCCGGACAGGGGATGGGGGAAACACCATATATTTT
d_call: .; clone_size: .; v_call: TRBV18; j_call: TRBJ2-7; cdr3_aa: CASSPPTPPYEQYF; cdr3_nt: TGTGCCAGCTCACCACCGACACCACCCTACGAGCAGTACTTC
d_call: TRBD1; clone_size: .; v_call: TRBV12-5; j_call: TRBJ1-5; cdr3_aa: CASGFTGTGNQPQHF; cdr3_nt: TGTGCTAGTGGTTTCACGGGGACAGGGAATCAGCCCCAGCATTTT
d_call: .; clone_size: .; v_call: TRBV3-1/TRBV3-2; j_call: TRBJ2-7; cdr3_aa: CASSHGGSYEQYF; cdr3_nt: TGTGCCAGCAGCCATGGGGGGTCCTACGAGCAGTACTTC